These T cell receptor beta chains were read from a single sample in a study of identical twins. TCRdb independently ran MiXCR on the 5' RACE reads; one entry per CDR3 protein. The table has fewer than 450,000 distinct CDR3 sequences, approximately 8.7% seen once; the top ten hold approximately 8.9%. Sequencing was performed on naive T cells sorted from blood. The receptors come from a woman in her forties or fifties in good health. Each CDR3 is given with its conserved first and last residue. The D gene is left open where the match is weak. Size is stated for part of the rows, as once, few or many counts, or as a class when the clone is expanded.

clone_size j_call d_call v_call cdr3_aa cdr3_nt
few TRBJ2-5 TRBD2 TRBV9 CASSPRLAGGETQYF TGTGCCAGCAGCCCGCGACTAGCGGGAGGGGAGACCCAGTACTTC
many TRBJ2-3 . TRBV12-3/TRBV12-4 CASSLAGSSTDTQYF TGTGCCAGCAGTTTGGCAGGTTCTAGCACAGATACGCAGTATTTT
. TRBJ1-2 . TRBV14 CASSQARRYGYTF TGTGCCAGCAGCCAAGCACGACGGTATGGCTACACCTTC
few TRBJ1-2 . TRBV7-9 CASSLETGIMGSYGYTF TGTGCCAGCAGCTTAGAAACAGGGATAATGGGGAGCTATGGCTACACCTTC
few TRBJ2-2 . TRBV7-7 CAIRRVAAGELFF TGTGCTATACGGAGGGTGGCGGCCGGGGAGCTGTTTTTT
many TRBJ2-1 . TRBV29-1 CSVDLATNNEQFF TGCAGCGTTGATTTGGCGACGAACAATGAGCAGTTCTTC
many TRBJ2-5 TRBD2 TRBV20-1 CSARKAGGGETQYF TGCAGTGCTAGAAAAGCGGGAGGGGGGGAGACCCAGTACTTC
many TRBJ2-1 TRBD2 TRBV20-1 CSARGALGLNLNEQFF TGCAGTGCTAGAGGCGCCTTGGGACTAAATCTTAATGAGCAGTTCTTC
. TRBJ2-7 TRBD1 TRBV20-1 CSARELYRDSLYEQYF TGCAGTGCTAGAGAACTATACCGGGACAGCCTCTACGAGCAGTACTTC
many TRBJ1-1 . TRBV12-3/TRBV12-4 CASSFGGNTEAFF TGTGCCAGCAGTTTTGGGGGGAACACTGAAGCTTTCTTT
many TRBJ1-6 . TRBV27 CASSFRQPNSPLHF TGTGCCAGCAGTTTCCGACAGCCCAATTCACCCCTCCACTTT
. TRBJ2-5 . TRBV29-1 CSVAGGQGETQYF TGCAGCGTTGCCGGCGGGCAGGGGGAGACCCAGTACTTC
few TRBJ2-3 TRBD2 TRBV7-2 CASSFWTSGTDTQYF TGTGCCAGCAGCTTTTGGACTAGCGGCACAGATACGCAGTATTTT
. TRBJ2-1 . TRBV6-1 CASSELARRGTGGANEQFF TGTGCCAGCAGTGAATTAGCCCGACGGGGGACTGGGGGGGCGAATGAGCAGTTCTTC
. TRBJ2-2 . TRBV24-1 CATSDPPAGELFF TGTGCCACCAGTGATCCCCCCGCCGGGGAGCTGTTTTTT
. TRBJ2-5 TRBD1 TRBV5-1 CASNRDSQETQYF TGCGCCAGCAACCGGGACAGCCAAGAGACCCAGTACTTC
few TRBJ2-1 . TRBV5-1 CASSFGGLDSPYNEQFF TGCGCCAGCAGCTTTGGGGGGTTGGACTCACCCTACAATGAGCAGTTCTTC
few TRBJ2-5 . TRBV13 CASSPQSGTQYF TGTGCCAGCAGCCCACAAAGCGGGACCCAGTACTTC
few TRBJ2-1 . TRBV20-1 CSVDTEVEQFF TGCAGTGTAGATACTGAAGTGGAGCAGTTCTTC
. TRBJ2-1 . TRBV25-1 CARLSLGQANEQFF TGTGCCAGACTTAGCCTGGGGCAAGCGAATGAGCAGTTCTTC
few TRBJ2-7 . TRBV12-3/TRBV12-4 CASSSRTLSSYEQYF TGTGCCAGCAGTTCCCGGACCCTGAGCTCCTACGAGCAGTACTTC
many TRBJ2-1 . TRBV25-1 CASRPNSYNEQFF TGTGCCAGCAGGCCAAACTCCTACAATGAGCAGTTCTTC
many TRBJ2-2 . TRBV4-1 CASSLRDIVTGELFF TGCGCCAGCAGCTTGCGAGACATAGTTACCGGGGAGCTGTTTTTT